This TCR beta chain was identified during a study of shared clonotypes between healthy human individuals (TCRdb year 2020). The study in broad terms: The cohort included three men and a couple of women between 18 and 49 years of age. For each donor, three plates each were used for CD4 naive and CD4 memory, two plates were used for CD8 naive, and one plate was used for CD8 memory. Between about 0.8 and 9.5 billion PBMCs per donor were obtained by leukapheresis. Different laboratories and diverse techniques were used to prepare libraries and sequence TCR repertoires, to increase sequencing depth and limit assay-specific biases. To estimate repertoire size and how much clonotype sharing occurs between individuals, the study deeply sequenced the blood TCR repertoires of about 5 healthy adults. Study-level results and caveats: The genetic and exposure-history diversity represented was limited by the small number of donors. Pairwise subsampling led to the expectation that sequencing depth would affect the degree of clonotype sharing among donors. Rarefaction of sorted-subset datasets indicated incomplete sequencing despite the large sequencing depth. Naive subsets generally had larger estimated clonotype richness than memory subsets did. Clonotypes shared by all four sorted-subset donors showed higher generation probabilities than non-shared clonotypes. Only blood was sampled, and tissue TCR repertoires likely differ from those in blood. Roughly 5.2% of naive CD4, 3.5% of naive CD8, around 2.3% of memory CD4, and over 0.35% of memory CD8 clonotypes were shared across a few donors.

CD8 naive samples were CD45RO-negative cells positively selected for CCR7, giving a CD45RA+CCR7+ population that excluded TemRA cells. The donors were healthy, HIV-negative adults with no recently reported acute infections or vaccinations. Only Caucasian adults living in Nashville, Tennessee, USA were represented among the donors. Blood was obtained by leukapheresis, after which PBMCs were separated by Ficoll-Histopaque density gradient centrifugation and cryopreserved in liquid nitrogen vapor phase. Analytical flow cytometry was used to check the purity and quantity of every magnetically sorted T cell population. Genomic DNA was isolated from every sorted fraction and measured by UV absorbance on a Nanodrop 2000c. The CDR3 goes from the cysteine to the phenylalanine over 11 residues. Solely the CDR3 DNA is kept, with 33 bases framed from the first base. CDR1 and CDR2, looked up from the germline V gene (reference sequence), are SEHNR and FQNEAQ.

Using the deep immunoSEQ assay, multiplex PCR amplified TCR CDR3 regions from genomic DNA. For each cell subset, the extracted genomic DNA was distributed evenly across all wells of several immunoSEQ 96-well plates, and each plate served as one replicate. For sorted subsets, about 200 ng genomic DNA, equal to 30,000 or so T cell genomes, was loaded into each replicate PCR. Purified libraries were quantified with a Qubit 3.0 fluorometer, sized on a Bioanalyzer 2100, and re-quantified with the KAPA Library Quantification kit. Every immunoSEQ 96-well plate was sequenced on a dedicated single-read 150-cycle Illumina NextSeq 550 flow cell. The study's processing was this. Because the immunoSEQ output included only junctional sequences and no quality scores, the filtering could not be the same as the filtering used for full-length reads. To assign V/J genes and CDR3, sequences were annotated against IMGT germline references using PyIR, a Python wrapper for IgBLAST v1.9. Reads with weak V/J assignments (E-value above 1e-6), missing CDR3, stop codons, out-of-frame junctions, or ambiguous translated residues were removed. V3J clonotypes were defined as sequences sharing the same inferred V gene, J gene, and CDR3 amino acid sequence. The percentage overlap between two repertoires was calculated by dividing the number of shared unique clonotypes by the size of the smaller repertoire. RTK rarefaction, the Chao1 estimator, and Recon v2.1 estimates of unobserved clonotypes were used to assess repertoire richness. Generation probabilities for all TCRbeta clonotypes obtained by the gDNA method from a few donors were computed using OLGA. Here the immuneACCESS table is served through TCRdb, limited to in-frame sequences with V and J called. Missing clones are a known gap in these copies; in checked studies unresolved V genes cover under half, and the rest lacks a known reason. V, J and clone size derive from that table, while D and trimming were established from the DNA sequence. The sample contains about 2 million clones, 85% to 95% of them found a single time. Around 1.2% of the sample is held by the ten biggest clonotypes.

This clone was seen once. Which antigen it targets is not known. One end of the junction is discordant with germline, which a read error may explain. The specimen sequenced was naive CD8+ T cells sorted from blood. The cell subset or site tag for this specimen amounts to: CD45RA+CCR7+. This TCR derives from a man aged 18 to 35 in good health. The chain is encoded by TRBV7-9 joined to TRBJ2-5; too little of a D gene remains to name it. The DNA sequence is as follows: TGTGCCAGCAGCTTAGTCGGGCCCCTGGACTTC. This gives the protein CASSLVGPLDF.